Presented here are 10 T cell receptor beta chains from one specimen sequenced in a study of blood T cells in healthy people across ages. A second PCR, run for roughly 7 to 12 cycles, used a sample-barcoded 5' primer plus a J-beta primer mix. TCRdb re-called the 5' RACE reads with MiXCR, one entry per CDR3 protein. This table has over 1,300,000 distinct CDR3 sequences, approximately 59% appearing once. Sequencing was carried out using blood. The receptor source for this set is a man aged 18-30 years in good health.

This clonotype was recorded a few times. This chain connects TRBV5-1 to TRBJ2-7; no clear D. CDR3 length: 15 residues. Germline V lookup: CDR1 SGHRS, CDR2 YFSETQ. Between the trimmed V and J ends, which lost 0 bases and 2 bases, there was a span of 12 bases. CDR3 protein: CASSLVGGQTYEQYF. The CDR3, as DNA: TGCGCCAGCAGCTTGGTAGGCGGTCAGACCTACGAGCAGTACTTC.

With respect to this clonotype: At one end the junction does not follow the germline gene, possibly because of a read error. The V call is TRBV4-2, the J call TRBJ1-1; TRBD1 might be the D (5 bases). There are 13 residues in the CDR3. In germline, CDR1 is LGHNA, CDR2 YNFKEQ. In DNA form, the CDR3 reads TGTGCCGGCAGCCAAGACAGAAACACTGAAGCTTTCTTT. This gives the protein CAGSQDRNTEAFF.

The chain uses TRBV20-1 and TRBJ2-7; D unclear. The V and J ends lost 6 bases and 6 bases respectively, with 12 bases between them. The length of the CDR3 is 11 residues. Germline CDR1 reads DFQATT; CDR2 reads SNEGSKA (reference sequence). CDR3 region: CSAQLVGEQYF. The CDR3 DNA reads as TGCAGTGCCCAGCTCGTTGGCGAGCAGTACTTC.

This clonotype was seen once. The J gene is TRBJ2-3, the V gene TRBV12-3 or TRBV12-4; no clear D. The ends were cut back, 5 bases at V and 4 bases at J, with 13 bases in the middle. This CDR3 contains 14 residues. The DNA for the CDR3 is TGTGCCAGCAGTCCCAATCACCGGGCAGATACGCAGTATTTT. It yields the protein CASSPNHRADTQYF.

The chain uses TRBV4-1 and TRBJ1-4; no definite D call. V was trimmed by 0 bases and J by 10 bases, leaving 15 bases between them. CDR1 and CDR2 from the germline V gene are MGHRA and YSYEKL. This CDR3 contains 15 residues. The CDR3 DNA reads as TGCGCCAGCAGCCAAGATTTTGCTGAGGTTGGAAAACTGTTTTTT. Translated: CASSQDFAEVGKLFF.

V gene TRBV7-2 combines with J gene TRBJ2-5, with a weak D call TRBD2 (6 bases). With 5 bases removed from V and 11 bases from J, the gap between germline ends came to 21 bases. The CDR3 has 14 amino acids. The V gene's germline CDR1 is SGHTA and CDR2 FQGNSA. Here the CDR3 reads CASSLYPNPGEQYF. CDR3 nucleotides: TGTGCCAGCAGCCTTTACCCGAATCCGGGGGAGCAGTACTTC.

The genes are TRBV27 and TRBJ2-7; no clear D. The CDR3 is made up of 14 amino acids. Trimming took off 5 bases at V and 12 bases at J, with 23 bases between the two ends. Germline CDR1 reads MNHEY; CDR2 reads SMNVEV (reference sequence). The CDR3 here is CASSKNARREAPYF. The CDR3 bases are TGTGCCAGCAGTAAAAACGCGCGTCGCGAAGCTCCGTACTTC.

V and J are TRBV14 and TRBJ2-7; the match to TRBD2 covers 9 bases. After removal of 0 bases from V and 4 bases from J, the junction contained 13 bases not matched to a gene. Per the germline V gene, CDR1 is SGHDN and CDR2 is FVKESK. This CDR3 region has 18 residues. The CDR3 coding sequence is TGTGCCAGCAGCCAAGACTCTATCGTAGCGGGAGCCCAATACGAGCAGTACTTC. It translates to CASSQDSIVAGAQYEQYF.

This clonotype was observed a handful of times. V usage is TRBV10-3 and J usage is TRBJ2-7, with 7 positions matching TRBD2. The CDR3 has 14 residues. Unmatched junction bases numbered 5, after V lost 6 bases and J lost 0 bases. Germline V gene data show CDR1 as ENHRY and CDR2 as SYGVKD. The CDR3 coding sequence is TGTGCCATCAGAAGCGGGGCGAGCTCCTACGAGCAGTACTTC. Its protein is CAIRSGASSYEQYF.

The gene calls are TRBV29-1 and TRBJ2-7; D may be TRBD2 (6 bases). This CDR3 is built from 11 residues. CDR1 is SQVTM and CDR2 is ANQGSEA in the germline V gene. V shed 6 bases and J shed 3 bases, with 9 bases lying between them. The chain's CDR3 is CSVGLDYEQYF. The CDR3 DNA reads TGCAGCGTGGGACTCGACTACGAGCAGTACTTC.